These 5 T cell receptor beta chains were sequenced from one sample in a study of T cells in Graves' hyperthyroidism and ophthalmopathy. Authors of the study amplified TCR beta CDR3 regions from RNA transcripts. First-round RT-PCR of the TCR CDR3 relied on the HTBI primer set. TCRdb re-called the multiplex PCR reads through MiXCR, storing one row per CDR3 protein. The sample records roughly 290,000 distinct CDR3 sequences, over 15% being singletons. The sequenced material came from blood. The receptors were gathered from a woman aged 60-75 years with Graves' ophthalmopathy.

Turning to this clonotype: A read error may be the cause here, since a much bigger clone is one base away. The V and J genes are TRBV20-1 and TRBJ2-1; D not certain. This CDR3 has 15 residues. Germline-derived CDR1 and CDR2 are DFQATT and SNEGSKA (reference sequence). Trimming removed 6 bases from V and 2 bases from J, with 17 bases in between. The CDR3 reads CSALGYTWAYNEQFF. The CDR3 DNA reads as TGCAGTGCCCTCGGCTATACTTGGGCCTACAATGAGCAGTTCTTC.

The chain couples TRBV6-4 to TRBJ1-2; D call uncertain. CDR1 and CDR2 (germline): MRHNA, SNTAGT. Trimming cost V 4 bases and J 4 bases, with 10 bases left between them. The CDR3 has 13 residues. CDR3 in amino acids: CASSAVGGYGYTF. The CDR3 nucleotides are TGTGCCAGCAGTGCGGTGGGCGGCTATGGCTACACCTTC.

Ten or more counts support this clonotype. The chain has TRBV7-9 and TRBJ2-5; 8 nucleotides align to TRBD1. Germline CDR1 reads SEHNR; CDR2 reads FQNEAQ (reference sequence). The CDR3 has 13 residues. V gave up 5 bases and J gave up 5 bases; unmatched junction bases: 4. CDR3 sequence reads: CASSITGGETQYF. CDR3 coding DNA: TGTGCCAGCAGCATCACAGGGGGGGAGACCCAGTACTTC.

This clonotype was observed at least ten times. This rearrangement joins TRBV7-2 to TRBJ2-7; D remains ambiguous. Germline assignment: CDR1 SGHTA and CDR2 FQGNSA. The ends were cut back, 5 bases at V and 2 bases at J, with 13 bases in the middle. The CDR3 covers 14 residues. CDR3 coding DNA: TGTGCCAGCAGCCTTACGCCGCGGACCTACGAGCAGTACTTC. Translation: CASSLTPRTYEQYF.

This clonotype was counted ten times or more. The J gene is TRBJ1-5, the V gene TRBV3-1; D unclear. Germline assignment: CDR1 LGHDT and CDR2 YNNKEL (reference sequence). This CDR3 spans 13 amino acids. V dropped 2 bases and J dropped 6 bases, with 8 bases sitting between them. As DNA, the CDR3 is TGTGCCAGCAGCCAACAGGTCGGTCAGCCCCAGCATTTT. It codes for CASSQQVGQPQHF.